These 10 T cell receptor beta chains were all obtained from the same sample, sequenced in a study of T-cell memory formation after mild COVID-19. TCRdb reanalysed the 5' RACE reads using MiXCR and keeps one entry per CDR3 protein. Here the sample spans almost 350,000 distinct CDR3 sequences, less than 25% being singletons. Sequencing input: PBMCs or a T cell subset sorted from them (not recorded which). Receptors were obtained from a man aged 18-30 years who had mild COVID-19 (a few samples of this study predate the infection). Cell type and time point are not known.

The V call is TRBV11-3, the J call TRBJ2-3; D is uncertain. The V gene's germline CDR1 is SGHNT and CDR2 YENEEA. The CDR3 totals 13 residues. V lost 5 bases and J lost 3, with 9 bases in between. The CDR3 loop is CASSGRRTDTQYF. The CDR3, as DNA: TGTGCCAGCAGCGGCCGTCGGACAGATACGCAGTATTTT.

This clonotype was detected only a few times. V gene TRBV3-1 combines with J gene TRBJ1-1; maybe TRBD1 (5 bases). The germline V and J ends were trimmed by 8 bases and 4 bases, with 8 bases remaining between them. The germline CDR1 and CDR2 sequences are LGHDT and YNNKEL (reference sequence). This CDR3 has 11 residues. The CDR3 reads CASGQGTEAFF. CDR3 nucleotides: TGTGCCAGCGGTCAGGGCACTGAAGCTTTCTTT.

The rearrangement uses TRBV7-9 and TRBJ2-3; D remains ambiguous. V was pared by 2 bases and J by 5 bases, with 2 bases between. The CDR3 contains 11 residues. CDR1 and CDR2 from the germline V gene are SEHNR and FQNEAQ (reference sequence). The CDR3 coding sequence is TGTGCCAGCAGCTTAATAGATACGCAGTATTTT. This encodes CASSLIDTQYF.

This clonotype was observed a few times. V gene TRBV15 combines with J gene TRBJ1-6, with D perhaps TRBD1 (6 bases). The CDR3 runs to 16 residues. V gave up 0 bases and J gave up 7 bases, with 13 bases separating them. Germline V gene sequence: CDR1 LNHNV, CDR2 YYDKDF (reference sequence). The CDR3 coding sequence is TGTGCCACCAGCAGAGATTTACCAGGGGTCAATTCACCCCTCCACTTT. Translating gives CATSRDLPGVNSPLHF. The variable domain in full, with the rest retrieved from reference TRBV15 and TRBJ1-6, is DAMVIQNPRYQVTQFGKPVTLSCSQTLNHNVMYWYQQKSSQAPKLLFHYYDKDFNNEADTPDNFQSRRPNTSFCFLDIRSPGLGDTAMYLCATSRDLPGVNSPLHFGNGTRLTVT.

The chain uses TRBV5-6 and TRBJ2-7, with 9 positions matching TRBD1. The J segment lost 6 bases and the V segment lost 9 bases, leaving 10 bases of the junction unmatched. The CDR3 has 13 amino acids. Germline values: CDR1 SGHDT, CDR2 YYEEEE. DNA for the CDR3: TGTGCCACCTCGGAACAGGGGGCCCTCGAGCAGTACTTC. Amino acids: CATSEQGALEQYF.

In its sample, this clonotype was seen a few times. The chain has TRBV5-6 and TRBJ2-1; D assignment may be TRBD1 or TRBD2 (5 bases each). Trimming took off 3 bases at V and 7 bases at J, with 14 bases between the two ends. CDR3 length: 14 residues. The germline V gene has CDR1 SGHDT and CDR2 YYEEEE. The CDR3 nucleotides are TGTGCCAGCAGCTCGGCAGGGACGTGGAATGAGCAGTTCTTC. Its protein product is CASSSAGTWNEQFF.

A few counts support this clonotype. V and J are TRBV7-9 and TRBJ1-2, with unresolved D. This CDR3 is built from 13 residues. Trimming shortened V by 4 bases and J by 8 bases, and 14 bases separated the two germline ends. The germline V gene encodes CDR1 SEHNR and CDR2 FQNEAQ (reference sequence). For the CDR3, the DNA is TGTGCCAGCAGCTCGGGCCAATTTGAAGGCTACACCTTC. Protein product: CASSSGQFEGYTF. Drawing the rest from reference TRBV7-9 and TRBJ1-2, the complete variable domain is DTGVSQNPRHKITKRGQNVTFRCDPISEHNRLYWYRQTLGQGPEFLTYFQNEAQLEKSRLLSDRFSAERPKGSFSTLEIQRTEQGDSAMYLCASSSGQFEGYTFGSGTRLTVV.

This clonotype appeared a few times. The V and J genes are TRBV7-3 and TRBJ2-3, with D maybe TRBD1 (5 bases). Germline V gene sequence: CDR1 SGHTA, CDR2 FQGTGA. The CDR3 has 14 amino acids. V gave up 2 bases and J gave up 2 bases, with 8 bases separating them. DNA for the CDR3: TGTGCCAGCAGCTTAGCCAGGGCCACAGATACGCAGTATTTT. Translated, it gives CASSLARATDTQYF.

This clonotype has more than one count but fewer than ten. The chain couples TRBV5-1 to TRBJ2-3, with TRBD1 matching 11 bases. CDR3 length: 14 amino acids. The V segment lost 4 bases and the J segment 6 bases; nucleotides outside the gene matches: 4. Germline CDR1 and CDR2: SGHRS and YFSETQ. The CDR3 spells CASSQGQGVDTQYF. The CDR3 DNA reads as TGCGCCAGCAGCCAGGGACAGGGGGTTGATACGCAGTATTTT.

V usage is TRBV18 and J usage is TRBJ2-1; 11 bases line up with TRBD2. The trim removed 5 bases at V and 4 bases at J, leaving 4 bases unmatched. The germline V gene encodes CDR1 KGHSH and CDR2 LQKENI. This CDR3 has 15 residues. CDR3 amino acids: CASSTSGGPYNEQFF. The DNA of the CDR3 is TGTGCCAGCTCAACTAGCGGGGGCCCTTACAATGAGCAGTTCTTC.